This T cell receptor beta chain was captured in a study of CD8 T cells in ankylosing spondylitis. Study results and limitations: Typical of ankylosing spondylitis blood, it appeared, was a TCR beta motif of eight highly homologous variants. Earlier studies detected some motif variants in reactive arthritis synovial fluid and blood. Reportedly, disease-linked clones are significantly enriched in ankylosing spondylitis patients' matched synovial fluid.

Libraries of TCR beta came from quantitative 5'-RACE with molecular barcodes. One entry per CDR3 protein, called by TCRdb with MiXCR from the 5' RACE reads. This sample has about 540,000 distinct CDR3 sequences, with roughly 12% found just once. For this clonotype: The target antigen is unknown.

Germline values: CDR1 SGHRS, CDR2 YFSETQ. The CDR3 has 15 residues. The V gene lost 4 bases and the J gene lost 5 bases, with 18 bases spanning the gap. This clonotype originated in a male donor with ankylosing spondylitis. The chain couples TRBV5-1 to TRBJ2-5; D possibly matches TRBD1 or TRBD2 (5 bases each). The sample comprised blood, either unsorted or a sorted T cell fraction (not recorded which). CDR3 loop: CASSPRDPPRETQYF. As DNA, the CDR3 is TGCGCCAGCAGCCCCCGGGACCCCCCCCGGGAGACCCAGTACTTC. Complete variable domain (other parts from reference TRBV5-1 and TRBJ2-5): KAGVTQTPRYLIKTRGQQVTLSCSPISGHRSVSWYQQTPGQGLQFLFEYFSETQRNKGNFPGRFSGRQFSNSRSEMNVSTLELGDSALYLCASSPRDPPRETQYFGPGTRLLVL.